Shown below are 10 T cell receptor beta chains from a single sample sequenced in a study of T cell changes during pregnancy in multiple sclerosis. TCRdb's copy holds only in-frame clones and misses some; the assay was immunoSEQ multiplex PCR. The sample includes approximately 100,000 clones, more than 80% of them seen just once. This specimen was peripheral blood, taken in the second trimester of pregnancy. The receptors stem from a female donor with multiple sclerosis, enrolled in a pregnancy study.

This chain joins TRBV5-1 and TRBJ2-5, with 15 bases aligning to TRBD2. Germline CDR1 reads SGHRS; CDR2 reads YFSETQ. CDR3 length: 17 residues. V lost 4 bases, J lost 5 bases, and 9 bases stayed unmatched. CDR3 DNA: TGCGCCAGCAGCCAGGCAGGACTAGCGGGAGGGGGGGAGACCCAGTACTTC. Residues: CASSQAGLAGGGETQYF.

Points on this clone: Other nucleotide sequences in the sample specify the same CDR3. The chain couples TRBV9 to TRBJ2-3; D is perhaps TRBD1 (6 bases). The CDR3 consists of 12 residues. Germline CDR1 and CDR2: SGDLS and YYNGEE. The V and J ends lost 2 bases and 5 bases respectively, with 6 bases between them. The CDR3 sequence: CASSVTGDTQYF. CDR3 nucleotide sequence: TGTGCCAGCAGCGTGACAGGAGATACGCAGTATTTT.

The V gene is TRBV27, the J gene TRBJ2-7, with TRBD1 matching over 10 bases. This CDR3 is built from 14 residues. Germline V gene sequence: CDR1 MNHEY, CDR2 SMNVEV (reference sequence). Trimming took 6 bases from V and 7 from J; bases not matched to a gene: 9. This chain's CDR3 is CASRPGQGLREQYF. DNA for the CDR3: TGTGCCAGCAGACCGGGACAGGGGTTGCGGGAGCAGTACTTC.

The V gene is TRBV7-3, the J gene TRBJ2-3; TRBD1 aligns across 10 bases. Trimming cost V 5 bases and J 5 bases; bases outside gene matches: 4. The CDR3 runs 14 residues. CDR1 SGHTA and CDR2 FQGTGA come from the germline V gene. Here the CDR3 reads CASSLDRGRDTQYF. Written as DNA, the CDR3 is TGTGCCAGCAGCCTTGACAGGGGGCGAGATACGCAGTATTTT.

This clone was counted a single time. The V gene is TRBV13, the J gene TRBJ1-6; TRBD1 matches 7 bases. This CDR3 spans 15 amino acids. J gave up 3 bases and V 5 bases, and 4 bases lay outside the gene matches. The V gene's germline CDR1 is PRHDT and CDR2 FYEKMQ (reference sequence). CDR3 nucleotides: TGTGCCAGCAGCCCTGGACAGGTCTATAATTCACCCCTCCACTTT. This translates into CASSPGQVYNSPLHF.

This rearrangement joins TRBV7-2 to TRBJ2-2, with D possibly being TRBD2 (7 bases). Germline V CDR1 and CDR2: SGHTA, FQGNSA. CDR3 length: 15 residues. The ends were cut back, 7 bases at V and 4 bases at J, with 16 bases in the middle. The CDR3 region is CASMRGGLGTGELFF. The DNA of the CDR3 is TGTGCCAGCATGAGGGGGGGCCTTGGCACCGGGGAGCTGTTTTTT.

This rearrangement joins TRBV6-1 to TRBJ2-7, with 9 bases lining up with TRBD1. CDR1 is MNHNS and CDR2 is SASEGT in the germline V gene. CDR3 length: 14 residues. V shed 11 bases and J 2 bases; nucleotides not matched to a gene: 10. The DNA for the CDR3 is TGTGCCGGGTCGGGGGGACAGGGCACCTACGAGCAGTACTTC. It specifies CAGSGGQGTYEQYF.

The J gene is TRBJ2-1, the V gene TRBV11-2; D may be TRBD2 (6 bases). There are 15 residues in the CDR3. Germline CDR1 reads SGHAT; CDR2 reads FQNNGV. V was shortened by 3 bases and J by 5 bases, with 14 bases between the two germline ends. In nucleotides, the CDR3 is TGTGCCAGCAGCTTTGCCGGGACTGCACACAATGAGCAGTTCTTC. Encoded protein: CASSFAGTAHNEQFF.

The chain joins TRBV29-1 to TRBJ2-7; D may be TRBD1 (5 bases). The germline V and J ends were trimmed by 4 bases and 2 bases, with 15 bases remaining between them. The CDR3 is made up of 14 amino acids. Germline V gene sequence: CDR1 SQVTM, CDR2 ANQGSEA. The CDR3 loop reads CSVVGQGGTYEQYF. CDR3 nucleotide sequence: TGCAGCGTTGTGGGGCAGGGTGGGACCTACGAGCAGTACTTC.

In nucleotides, the CDR3 is TGTGCCAGCAGTCTTACTGAAAGGAGGGTGAACACTGAAGCTTTCTTT. Its protein product is CASSLTERRVNTEAFF. This rearrangement joins TRBV27 to TRBJ1-1; no reliable D call. The CDR3 is 16 residues long. V lost 5 bases, J lost 0 bases, and 16 bases lay in between. Per germline, CDR1 MNHEY and CDR2 SMNVEV (reference sequence).